Shown below are 16 T cell receptor beta chains from a single sample sequenced in a study of blood T cells in healthy people across ages. A second PCR, run for roughly 7 to 11 cycles, used a sample-barcoded 5' primer plus a J-beta primer mix. TCRdb re-analysed the 5' RACE reads in MiXCR, keeping a single row per CDR3 protein. Of roughly 680,000 distinct CDR3 sequences listed, around 50% are singletons. Sequenced input: blood. All receptors come from an elderly woman in good health.

The chain combines TRBV6-2 or TRBV6-3 with TRBJ2-4; the D gene is possibly TRBD2 (5 bases). TRBJ2-7 explains the end of the DNA better; the J call may be wrong. The CDR3 loop spans 16 amino acids. CDR1 MNHEY and CDR2 SVGEGT come from the germline V gene. The chain's CDR3 is CASSYSRRHSLYEQYF. The CDR3 DNA reads TGTGCCAGCAGTTACTCTCGGAGGCACAGTCTCTACGAGCAGTACTTC.

In its sample, this clonotype was seen many times. The chain employs TRBV29-1 and TRBJ2-3, with 8 bases aligning to TRBD2. Germline CDR1 SQVTM, CDR2 ANQGSEA. This CDR3 region has 13 residues. The J segment lost 4 bases and the V segment lost 8 bases, leaving 8 bases of the junction unmatched. The CDR3 sequence: CSFREGVADTQYF. The DNA of the CDR3 is TGCAGCTTCCGGGAGGGAGTCGCAGATACGCAGTATTTT.

V usage is TRBV10-3 and J usage is TRBJ1-1; 7 bases are shared with TRBD1. CDR1 and CDR2 from the germline V gene are ENHRY and SYGVKD. This CDR3 comprises 13 residues. Unmatched junction bases numbered 6, after V lost 4 bases and J lost 7 bases. The CDR3 DNA follows: TGTGCCATCAGTGGCGACAGGGTAGGTGAAGCTTTCTTT. This sequence encodes CAISGDRVGEAFF.

CDR3 sequence (DNA): TGTGCCAGCAGTTACCCACGGGGCTCCTCTGGGGCCAACGTCCTGACTTTC. Protein sequence: CASSYPRGSSGANVLTF. This sequence joins TRBV12-3 or TRBV12-4 and TRBJ2-6; the D gene could be TRBD1 or TRBD2 (5 bases each). With 4 bases removed from V and 0 bases from J, the gap between germline ends came to 13 bases. This CDR3 has 17 residues.

The table lists this clonotype with a few counts. This sequence joins TRBV5-5 and TRBJ2-3; 13 bases map to TRBD2. Germline trimming cut 2 bases from V and 2 bases from J; bases unmatched to any gene: 5. The germline gives CDR1 SGHKS, CDR2 YYEKEE (reference sequence). CDR3 length equals 17 residues. CDR3 in amino acids: CASSFRTSGSLTDTQYF. CDR3 nucleotides: TGTGCCAGCAGCTTCAGGACTAGCGGGAGTCTCACAGATACGCAGTATTTT.

In the case of this clonotype: This may arise from a read error, as a much more abundant clone is one base away. This chain connects TRBV3-1 to TRBJ2-7; D possibly corresponds to TRBD2 (5 bases). This CDR3 comprises 14 residues. Trimming left V 4 bases short and J 2 bases short, with 12 bases between. Germline V gene sequence: CDR1 LGHDT, CDR2 YNNKEL (reference sequence). The CDR3 DNA reads as TGTGCCAGCAGCCCAGCGGCGGTCGCCTACGAGCAGTACTTC. This translates into CASSPAAVAYEQYF.

The chain uses TRBV10-3 and TRBJ2-6; D is uncertain. V lost 6 bases, J lost 0 bases, and 9 bases lay in between. Germline CDR1 reads ENHRY; CDR2 reads SYGVKD. CDR3 length: 15 residues. The CDR3 DNA is TGTGCCATCAGCCTACAGAACTCTGGGGCCAACGTCCTGACTTTC. Its translation: CAISLQNSGANVLTF.

This clonotype has a handful of counts. The CDR3 here is CASSPRGFTRANTEAFF. The CDR3 coding sequence is TGTGCCAGCAGCCCTCGGGGTTTTACCAGGGCGAACACTGAAGCTTTCTTT. This chain links TRBV14 with TRBJ1-1, with D possibly TRBD1 on 5 matching bases. This CDR3 has 17 amino acids. V gave up 4 bases and J gave up 1 base, with 19 bases separating them. The germline gives CDR1 SGHDN, CDR2 FVKESK.

This clonotype was observed a handful of times. The chain uses TRBV9 and TRBJ1-2; no reliable D call. Trimming pared 0 bases from V and 7 bases from J, leaving 10 bases between. Germline values: CDR1 SGDLS, CDR2 YYNGEE. CDR3 length: 13 amino acids. CDR3 bases: TGTGCCAGCAGCGTAGGCCAGGATGGTGGCTACACCTTC. Translation gives CASSVGQDGGYTF.

This clonotype occurred many times. The chain carries TRBV7-8 and TRBJ2-1; possible D gene TRBD1, 6 bases. CDR3 length: 17 amino acids. V was cut by 0 bases and J by 0 bases, with 12 bases left in between. CDR1 is SGHVS and CDR2 is FQNEAQ in the germline V gene. The CDR3 DNA reads as TGTGCCAGCAGCTTAGCTGGGGGCGCAAGCTCCTACAATGAGCAGTTCTTC. This gives the protein CASSLAGGASSYNEQFF.

This chain joins TRBV29-1 and TRBJ1-1; D remains unclear. The CDR3 is made up of 11 amino acids. Per the germline V gene, CDR1 is SQVTM and CDR2 is ANQGSEA. V was cut by 5 bases and J by 3 bases, with 7 bases left in between. In DNA form, the CDR3 reads TGCAGCGTTTCGGGGTACACTGAAGCTTTCTTT. Translating gives CSVSGYTEAFF.

This clonotype was picked up one time. V is TRBV7-2 and J is TRBJ2-7; 9 positions match TRBD2. The J call may be in error: the DNA end matches TRBJ2-5 better. This CDR3 has 14 amino acids. In germline, CDR1 is SGHTA, CDR2 FQGNSA. CDR3 nucleotide sequence: TGTGCCAGCAGCTCAGCGGGGGGCGGGGAGACCCAGTACTTC. Translated, it gives CASSSAGGGETQYF.

The genes are TRBV14 and TRBJ2-7, with D tentatively TRBD2 (5 bases). The better agreement between TRBJ2-5 and the DNA end casts doubt on the J call. CDR1 and CDR2 (germline): SGHDN, FVKESK. The CDR3 covers 14 residues. The CDR3 DNA is TGTGCCAGCAGCCAAGAGGGAGTTAAAGAGACCCAGTACTTC. Its protein product is CASSQEGVKETQYF.

The genes are TRBV6-5 and TRBJ2-1, with D perhaps matching TRBD1 or TRBD2 (6 bases each). From germline, CDR1 is MNHEY and CDR2 SVGAGI. V dropped 3 bases and J dropped 0 bases, with 12 bases sitting between them. The CDR3 has 16 residues. CDR3 in amino acids: CASSYRGVSSYNEQFF. DNA of the CDR3: TGTGCCAGCAGTTATAGGGGGGTAAGCTCCTACAATGAGCAGTTCTTC.

The chain combines TRBV12-3 or TRBV12-4 with TRBJ1-2; 7 bases agree with TRBD1. J lost 9 bases, V lost 2 bases, and 6 bases had no gene match. CDR3 length: 13 residues. CDR3 DNA sequence: TGTGCCAGCAGTTTAAAGGGGGCCAGTCGCTACACCTTC. Amino acid sequence: CASSLKGASRYTF.

A remark on this clonotype: A much bigger clone sits one base away, suggesting this may be a read error. The gene calls are TRBV28 and TRBJ2-5, with TRBD2 as a possible D gene (6 bases). The DNA end is more similar to TRBJ2-7, so the J call may be wrong. Per the germline V gene, CDR1 is MDHEN and CDR2 is SYDVKM. There are 14 residues in the CDR3. CDR3 DNA sequence: TGTGCCTGCAAGCGAAGCGGACTAACCTACGAGCAGTACTTC. This gives the protein CACKRSGLTYEQYF.